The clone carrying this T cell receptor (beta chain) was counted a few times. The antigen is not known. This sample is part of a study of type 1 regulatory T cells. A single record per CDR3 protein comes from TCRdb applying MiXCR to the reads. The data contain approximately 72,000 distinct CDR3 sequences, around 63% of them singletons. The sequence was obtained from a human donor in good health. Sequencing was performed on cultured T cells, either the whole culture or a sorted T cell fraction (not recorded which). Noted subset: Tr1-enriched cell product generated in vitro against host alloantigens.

The DNA of the CDR3 is TGTGCCAGTAGTAATGAGGCTAGCGCAAATTACGAGCAGTACTTC. Its translation is CASSNEASANYEQYF. The J gene is TRBJ2-7, the V gene TRBV19; TRBD2 might be the D (6 bases). The CDR3 contains 15 residues. CDR1 and CDR2 from the germline V gene are LNHDA and SQIVND (reference sequence). V gave up 4 bases and J gave up 4 bases, with 17 bases separating them.